A single sample gave rise to the 20 T cell receptor beta chains below, sequenced in a study of control samples from healthy donors and cancer patients. Measured with immunoSEQ multiplex PCR; TCRdb has only the in-frame clones, and not every one. The profile shows some 120,000 clones, 75% to 95% of them singletons. Sequencing was performed on blood. The receptors originated from a young man in good health.

The CDR3 protein is CATSRSPPYNEQFF. CDR3 nucleotide sequence: TGTGCCACCAGTCGGAGCCCTCCCTACAATGAGCAGTTCTTC. The V gene is TRBV24-1, the J gene TRBJ2-1; D uncertain. This CDR3 has 14 residues. Trimming left V 6 bases short and J 2 bases short, with 10 bases between. CDR1 and CDR2 from the germline V gene are KGHDR and SFDVKD.

This clone showed up just once. The chain has TRBV7-9 and TRBJ1-5; no reliable D call. CDR3 size: 12 residues. Trimming pared 7 bases from V and 9 bases from J, leaving 13 bases between. The germline gives CDR1 SEHNR, CDR2 FQNEAQ (reference sequence). This chain's CDR3 is CASNLPGRPQHF. CDR3 coding DNA: TGTGCCAGCAACCTTCCGGGTCGGCCCCAGCATTTT.

The chain links TRBV24-1 to TRBJ2-6, with 8 bases fitting TRBD1. Per germline, CDR1 KGHDR and CDR2 SFDVKD. Trimming removed 1 base from V and 1 base from J; junction bases left unmatched: 5. The CDR3 consists of 18 residues. CDR3 amino acids: CATSDLPGGGSGANVLTF. CDR3 coding DNA: TGTGCCACCAGTGATTTACCAGGGGGCGGTTCTGGGGCCAACGTCCTGACTTTC.

The chain joins TRBV5-5 to TRBJ1-6, with 9 bases aligning to TRBD1. From germline, CDR1 is SGHKS and CDR2 YYEKEE (reference sequence). This CDR3 has 18 amino acids. V lost 0 bases to trimming and J lost 0 bases; unmatched junction nucleotides: 4. The CDR3 region is CASSLGDRGSSYNSPLHF. CDR3 nucleotide sequence: TGTGCCAGCAGCTTGGGAGACAGGGGGAGCTCCTATAATTCACCCCTCCACTTT.

This clone was picked up one time. V gene TRBV15 combines with J gene TRBJ2-3, with 9 bases identical to TRBD2. From germline, CDR1 is LNHNV and CDR2 YYDKDF (reference sequence). This CDR3 spans 18 amino acids. With V trimmed by 2 bases and J by 3 bases, 12 bases remained unmatched. Written as DNA, the CDR3 is TGTGCCACCAGCAGACTCACCGGGGCGGGGGGGCTTACAGATACGCAGTATTTT. Residues: CATSRLTGAGGLTDTQYF.

V is TRBV10-2 and J is TRBJ2-5; no definite D call. The CDR3 is 11 amino acids. Trimming left V 8 bases short and J 7 bases short, with 11 bases between. Germline-derived CDR1 and CDR2 are WSHSY and SAAADI. As DNA, the CDR3 is TGCGCCAGCCAAGCAGACGTGACCCAGTACTTC. This encodes CASQADVTQYF.

V usage is TRBV7-2 and J usage is TRBJ1-6, with D possibly TRBD1 on 5 matching bases. Trimming left V 3 bases short and J 5 bases short, with 14 bases between. Looked up from germline, CDR1 is SGHTA and CDR2 is FQGNSA. This CDR3 has 16 residues. The CDR3 is CASSLLPDRNNSPLHF. As DNA, the CDR3 is TGTGCCAGCAGCTTGCTGCCTGACAGAAATAATTCACCCCTCCACTTT.

The chain carries TRBV6-5 and TRBJ1-2; D ambiguous. This CDR3 comprises 12 residues. Germline V gene data show CDR1 as MNHEY and CDR2 as SVGAGI. Trimming took 5 bases from V and 4 from J, leaving 8 bases between them. The CDR3 sequence is CASSPRTYGYTF. Here the CDR3 DNA reads TGTGCCAGCAGTCCTCGGACCTATGGCTACACCTTC.

This chain uses TRBV11-2 with TRBJ2-5; no definite D call. Germline V gives CDR1 SGHAT, CDR2 FQNNGV. V lost 2 bases and J 7 bases, leaving 8 bases between the germline ends. This CDR3 comprises 12 residues. CDR3 DNA sequence: TGTGCCAGCAGCTTAACGGACGGGACCCAGTACTTC. This sequence encodes CASSLTDGTQYF.

The chain joins TRBV6-5 to TRBJ1-1; no clear D. The germline gives CDR1 MNHEY, CDR2 SVGAGI. The ends were cut back, 1 base at V and 0 bases at J, with 6 bases in the middle. This CDR3 is built from 14 residues. The CDR3 reads CASSYLRVNTEAFF. The CDR3 DNA follows: TGTGCCAGCAGTTACTTGCGGGTGAACACTGAAGCTTTCTTT.

This clone was observed once. This chain connects TRBV29-1 to TRBJ2-5; 7 nucleotides align to TRBD1. Germline assignment: CDR1 SQVTM and CDR2 ANQGSEA. This CDR3 is 12 amino acids long. The V segment lost 5 bases and the J segment 5 bases; nucleotides outside the gene matches: 5. CDR3 nucleotides: TGCAGCGTTACCGGGACAGATGAGACCCAGTACTTC. It is translated as CSVTGTDETQYF.

The chain has TRBV7-3 and TRBJ1-2; 8 bases match TRBD1. The germline V gene has CDR1 SGHTA and CDR2 FQGTGA. Losses at the gene ends were 5 bases for V and 4 bases for J; bases not matched to a gene: 6. The CDR3 is 14 amino acids. The DNA of the CDR3 is TGTGCCAGCAGCCCAGGGGGCGGGGGCTATGGCTACACCTTC. Translating gives CASSPGGGGYGYTF.

The chain has TRBV19 and TRBJ2-1, with 15 positions matching TRBD2. CDR1 is LNHDA and CDR2 is SQIVND in the germline V gene (reference sequence). The CDR3 extends over 16 amino acids. J lost 9 bases, V lost 4 bases, and 7 bases had no gene match. CDR3 protein: CASSTPGLAGGVEQFF. Written as DNA, the CDR3 is TGTGCCAGTAGTACCCCGGGACTAGCGGGGGGAGTTGAGCAGTTCTTC.

The CDR3 loop reads CASGRDNYGYTF. The CDR3 nucleotides are TGCGCCAGCGGCAGGGATAACTATGGCTACACCTTC. The V and J genes are TRBV5-1 and TRBJ1-2; the D gene is possibly TRBD1 (5 bases). The germline V gene has CDR1 SGHRS and CDR2 YFSETQ. This CDR3 has 12 amino acids. Trimming cost V 7 bases and J 1 base, with 8 bases left between them.

The chain is built from TRBV29-1 and TRBJ2-2, with 7 bases aligning to TRBD1. Germline V gene sequence: CDR1 SQVTM, CDR2 ANQGSEA. V lost 7 bases, J lost 0 bases, and 2 bases stayed unmatched. The CDR3 totals 13 residues. Here the CDR3 DNA reads TGCAGCGCCGGGACAGCGAACACCGGGGAGCTGTTTTTT. Amino acids: CSAGTANTGELFF.

The V gene is TRBV27, the J gene TRBJ1-6; D unresolved. Trimming took 6 bases from V and 10 from J, leaving 10 bases between them. This CDR3 is 12 amino acids long. The germline gives CDR1 MNHEY, CDR2 SMNVEV (reference sequence). The CDR3 spells CASRPLGSPLHF. The CDR3 nucleotides read TGTGCCAGCAGACCCTTGGGGTCACCCCTCCACTTT.

The chain recombines TRBV4-1 with TRBJ2-3; D unclear. The germline V gene encodes CDR1 MGHRA and CDR2 YSYEKL. The V and J ends lost 0 bases and 0 bases respectively, with 4 bases between them. The CDR3 has 14 residues. The CDR3 here is CASSQDRSTDTQYF. CDR3 nucleotide sequence: TGCGCCAGCAGCCAAGATCGTAGCACAGATACGCAGTATTTT.

This clone was seen a few times. J is TRBJ1-6 and V is TRBV12-3 or TRBV12-4, with TRBD1 as a possible D gene (5 bases). The CDR3 loop spans 13 amino acids. V dropped 4 bases and J dropped 10 bases, with 11 bases sitting between them. CDR3 nucleotide sequence: TGTGCCAGCAGTTACAGGTGGAGATCACCCCTCCACTTT. Protein product: CASSYRWRSPLHF.

There are a few counts of this clone. The chain employs TRBV5-4 and TRBJ2-7; TRBD1 might be the D (5 bases). Germline CDR1 is SGHNT and CDR2 is YYREEE (reference sequence). This CDR3 contains 13 residues. Trimming cost V 0 bases and J 6 bases, with 10 bases left between them. The CDR3 spells CASSLERGSEQYV. CDR3 DNA sequence: TGTGCCAGCAGCTTGGAAAGGGGCAGCGAGCAGTACGTC.

The CDR3 here is CAWSGVYLTQYF. The CDR3 nucleotides are TGTGCCTGGAGTGGGGTTTACCTTACGCAGTATTTT. The genes are TRBV30 and TRBJ2-3; D gene unclear. Germline CDR1 GTSNPN, CDR2 SVGIG (reference sequence). V was pared by 1 base and J by 8 bases, with 10 bases between. The CDR3 totals 12 residues.